This T cell receptor (beta chain) was sequenced for a study of CD8 T cells in Susac syndrome. Germline values: CDR1 SNHLY, CDR2 FYNNEI. Trimming stripped 3 bases from V and 6 bases from J, with 6 bases between. The CDR3 has 12 residues. TCR beta sequencing covered blood CD8+ and CD4+ T cells. The diagnostic criteria were recently defined, and patients with Susac syndrome met them for definite or probable disease. Reverse transcription of about 0.45 to 1 ug RNA was performed with random hexamers. It was immunoSEQ multiplex PCR that amplified TCR beta CDR3 across 54 Vbeta and 13 Jbeta. TCRdb re-called the immunoSEQ multiplex PCR reads with MiXCR, one entry per CDR3 protein. Here the sample spans around 200,000 distinct CDR3 sequences, roughly 94% being singletons.

The TCR sequence derives from a human donor with Susac syndrome. This chain joins TRBV2 and TRBJ2-1, with D tentatively TRBD2 (5 bases). The sequenced sample was CD4+ T cells from PBMCs. The CDR3 bases are TGTGCCAGCAGTGAGAGGGCCAATGAGCAGTTCTTC. Its protein product is CASSERANEQFF.